This T cell receptor (beta chain) was recorded in a study of T cells in Graves' hyperthyroidism and ophthalmopathy. Findings and caveats of the study: The model forecast ophthalmopathy, anticipating it by a median approximately 6.1 months before onset. Classification by a 13 V-J model distinguished ophthalmopathy from stable hyperthyroidism.

Each person with ophthalmopathy scored at least 3 on the Clinical Activity Score, reached NOSPECS grade 4 or higher, and had been ill under 3 months. The study left out patients who had uncontrolled infection, other autoimmune disease, pregnancy or lactation. As for this clonotype: Its antigen is undetermined.

Amplification targeted TCR beta CDR3 regions from RNA transcripts. Carried out on the TCR CDR3, a first-round RT-PCR used the HTBI primer set. MiXCR, run by TCRdb on the multiplex PCR reads, gives a single entry per CDR3 protein. This sample carries 250,000 to 300,000 distinct CDR3 sequences, about a sixth of them seen once, and the ten largest clones take around 57%. Sequencing was performed on blood. This receptor was taken from a woman aged 55-69 years with Graves' ophthalmopathy.

CDR3 sequence (DNA): TGTGCCAGCAGCCCAGGAGGGGGTTTCAATGAGCAGTTCTTC. Protein: CASSPGGGFNEQFF. This sequence joins TRBV7-2 and TRBJ2-1; D may match TRBD1 or TRBD2 (6 bases each). The ends were cut back, 5 bases at V and 6 bases at J, with 14 bases in the middle. The CDR3 sequence is 14 residues long. Germline values: CDR1 SGHTA, CDR2 FQGNSA.